This T cell receptor (beta chain) comes out of a study of blood T cell repertoires in COVID-19. Background on the study: The analysed material was cDNA or gDNA that came from T cells, B-cell-depleted T cells, or PBMCs.

The CDR3 consists of 14 residues. The V end was cut by 5 bases, the J end by 1 base, with 10 bases between. CDR1 MDHEN and CDR2 SYDVKM come from the germline V gene. Measured with immunoSEQ multiplex PCR; TCRdb has only the in-frame clones, and not every one. Here the sample spans a few hundred thousand clones, more than 75% being singletons. This TCR came from a woman aged 30 to 39 who had recovered from COVID-19. The rearrangement links TRBV28 to TRBJ2-3; D may be TRBD1 (5 bases). Sequenced input: PBMCs or T cells enriched from blood (not recorded which). CDR3: CASSQGGGTDTQYF. Written as DNA, the CDR3 is TGTGCCAGCAGTCAGGGTGGGGGCACAGATACGCAGTATTTT.